This TCR beta chain was observed in a study of blood T cell repertoires in COVID-19. For the study at large: COVID-19 samples, acute and convalescent, were from the United States, Italy and Spain.

TCRdb keeps only in-frame clones here, not all; method: immunoSEQ multiplex PCR. The top ten hold around 5.6% of the sample, which has approximately 120,000 clones, around four fifths seen once. The CDR3 has 13 residues. Germline V gives CDR1 MNHEY, CDR2 SVGAGI. V gave up 6 bases and J gave up 3 bases, with 11 bases separating them. The specimen sequenced was peripheral blood. This rearrangement joins TRBV6-5 to TRBJ1-1; D unresolved. The source of this sequence is a man aged 80 or over with active or convalescent COVID-19. In nucleotides, the CDR3 is TGTGCCAGCAGCCCCCGTCTTTACACTGAAGCTTTCTTT. Translating it yields CASSPRLYTEAFF.